These T cell receptor beta chains were read from a single sample in a study of cytomegalovirus exposure and HLA in healthy donors. The method was immunoSEQ multiplex PCR; TCRdb's version includes in-frame clones alone and lacks a portion of them. This sample has 85,000 to 100,000 clones, with just under 80% found just once. The specimen sequenced was PBMCs. The source is a man aged 25-40 years in good health and CMV-seronegative. Each CDR3 is given with its conserved first and last residue. D genes are given only for firm matches. Clone size is stated in some rows and not others, as once, few, many or a class when expanded.

D	V	J	size	CDR3	DNA
NA	TRBV10-3	TRBJ1-1	NA	CAISEARQAMNTEAFF	TGTGCCATCAGTGAGGCCCGACAGGCGATGAACACTGAAGCTTTCTTT
NA	TRBV11-2	TRBJ1-1	NA	CASSWEQGFTEAFF	TGTGCCAGCAGCTGGGAGCAGGGGTTCACTGAAGCTTTCTTT
NA	TRBV18	TRBJ1-2	NA	CASSPLETEYGYTF	TGTGCCAGCTCACCACTTGAGACAGAGTATGGCTACACCTTC
TRBD1	TRBV5-6	TRBJ1-4	NA	CASSVPGQGTEKLFF	TGTGCCAGCAGCGTCCCGGGACAGGGAACCGAAAAACTGTTTTTT
TRBD2	TRBV5-1	TRBJ2-1	NA	CASSTGPMGGEQFF	TGCGCCAGCAGCACGGGACCGATGGGAGGGGAGCAGTTCTTC
TRBD2	TRBV11-3	TRBJ2-5	NA	CASSLGLADQETQYF	TGTGCCAGCAGCTTAGGGCTAGCGGACCAAGAGACCCAGTACTTC
TRBD2	TRBV7-2	TRBJ2-5	NA	CASSTKAGRYQETQYF	TGTGCCAGCAGCACGAAAGCGGGGAGGTACCAAGAGACCCAGTACTTC
TRBD2	TRBV18	TRBJ2-7	NA	CASSRTGTSASYEQYF	TGTGCCAGCTCGCGAACCGGGACTAGCGCGTCCTACGAGCAGTACTTC
TRBD1	TRBV5-4	TRBJ2-1	NA	CASSLEQGAGNEQFF	TGTGCCAGCAGCTTGGAACAGGGGGCTGGCAATGAGCAGTTCTTC
TRBD2	TRBV9	TRBJ2-2	NA	CASSPGAGGPNTGELFF	TGTGCCAGCAGCCCCGGAGCGGGAGGCCCGAACACCGGGGAGCTGTTTTTT
NA	TRBV5-4	TRBJ1-1	once	CASSQSGGAEAFF	TGTGCCAGCAGCCAGAGTGGGGGCGCTGAAGCTTTCTTT
NA	TRBV30	TRBJ2-7	NA	CASGHPEQYF	TGTGCCTCGGGACATCCCGAGCAGTACTTC
NA	TRBV7-2	TRBJ2-1	once	CASSLITDSPQLF	TGTGCCAGCAGCTTAATCACCGATAGCCCCCAGCTCTTC
TRBD1	TRBV30	TRBJ1-1	NA	CAWSLGGGEGTEAFF	TGTGCCTGGAGCCTAGGAGGGGGCGAAGGCACTGAAGCTTTCTTT
TRBD2	TRBV10-2	TRBJ2-4	once	CASSEPGGARNIQYF	TGCGCCAGCAGTGAGCCGGGGGGGGCAAGAAACATTCAGTACTTC
NA	TRBV29-1	TRBJ2-7	NA	CSVGQYAYEQYF	TGCAGCGTCGGACAATACGCCTACGAGCAGTACTTC
NA	TRBV13	TRBJ1-2	NA	CASSTREGTYGYTF	TGTGCCAGCAGCACCAGAGAGGGAACCTATGGCTACACCTTC
TRBD1	TRBV7-9	TRBJ2-7	NA	CASSYGDSEQYF	TGTGCCAGCAGCTATGGGGACAGCGAGCAGTACTTC
TRBD1	TRBV6-4	TRBJ2-2	few	CASSDSRQGETGELFF	TGTGCCAGCAGTGACTCGAGACAGGGCGAAACCGGGGAGCTGTTTTTT
TRBD2	TRBV28	TRBJ2-3	NA	CASSPPFPAGGADTQYF	TGTGCCAGCAGTCCACCGTTCCCGGCGGGAGGAGCAGATACGCAGTATTTT
TRBD2	TRBV4-1	TRBJ2-3	NA	CASSQEYGTSGGYTDTQYF	TGCGCCAGCAGCCAAGAGTACGGGACTAGCGGGGGTTACACAGATACGCAGTATTTT
NA	TRBV5-1	TRBJ1-1	few	CASSLAGNTEAFF	TGCGCCAGCAGCTTGGCGGGGAACACTGAAGCTTTCTTT
NA	TRBV19	TRBJ2-7	NA	CASHNVQGIIYEQYF	TGTGCCAGCCACAACGTCCAGGGCATCATTTACGAGCAGTACTTC
TRBD1	TRBV6-4	TRBJ2-7	NA	CASSRTGSGEQYF	TGTGCCAGCTCAAGGACAGGGTCAGGCGAGCAGTACTTC
NA	TRBV5-8	TRBJ1-4	NA	CASSFAGEKLFF	TGTGCCAGCAGCTTCGCGGGGGAAAAACTGTTTTTT
TRBD1	TRBV6-5	TRBJ1-1	NA	CASSVQGASNTEAFF	TGTGCCAGCAGTGTACAGGGGGCCTCGAACACTGAAGCTTTCTTT
NA	TRBV6-1	TRBJ2-3	NA	CASSLGQDTQYF	TGTGCCAGCTCCCTGGGGCAAGATACGCAGTATTTT
TRBD1	TRBV23-1	TRBJ1-2	once	CASRTRDRGNSFYYGYTF	TGCGCCAGCCGAACTCGGGACAGAGGGAACTCCTTCTACTATGGCTACACCTTC
NA	TRBV4-3	TRBJ2-4	NA	CASSQDVRNIQYF	TGCGCCAGCAGCCAAGATGTCAGAAACATTCAGTACTTC
NA	TRBV11-2	TRBJ2-1	NA	CASSWDGGNEQFF	TGTGCCAGCAGCTGGGACGGGGGCAATGAGCAGTTCTTC
TRBD2	TRBV6-5	TRBJ2-5	NA	CASSYSATSVETQYF	TGTGCCAGCAGTTACTCCGCGACTAGCGTGGAGACCCAGTACTTC
NA	TRBV6-1	TRBJ1-2	NA	CASSEAMTAVYGYTF	TGTGCCAGCAGTGAAGCAATGACAGCAGTCTATGGCTACACCTTC
NA	TRBV11-3	TRBJ2-5	NA	CASSPLEDRETQYF	TGTGCCAGCAGCCCACTGGAGGACCGAGAGACCCAGTACTTC
NA	TRBV6-5	TRBJ2-7	NA	CASSYSRAFYEQYF	TGTGCCAGCAGTTACTCGAGGGCCTTTTACGAGCAGTACTTC
NA	TRBV7-5	TRBJ1-6	once	CARSLCRWLGPSVVYPPNSPLHF	TGTGCCAGAAGCTTATGTCGTTGGCTAGGCCCTAGCGTTGTATATCCCCCTAATTCACCCCTCCACTTT
NA	TRBV27	TRBJ1-1	NA	CASSTGAWAFF	TGTGCCAGCAGTACTGGGGCATGGGCTTTCTTT
NA	TRBV7-2	TRBJ2-5	NA	CASSSKTQYF	TGTGCCAGCAGCTCCAAGACCCAGTACTTC
NA	TRBV5-1	TRBJ2-1	NA	CASRTTPQYNEQFF	TGCGCCAGCAGGACTACCCCTCAGTACAATGAGCAGTTCTTC
NA	TRBV10-3	TRBJ1-1	NA	CAISVRENTEAFF	TGTGCCATCAGTGTTAGAGAGAACACTGAAGCTTTCTTT
NA	TRBV5-1	TRBJ1-4	NA	CASSLAEVGNEKLFF	TGCGCCAGCAGCTTGGCCGAGGTTGGTAACGAAAAACTGTTTTTT
NA	TRBV5-1	TRBJ1-2	NA	CASSPRQGRSNYGHTF	TGCGCCAGCAGCCCAAGGCAGGGCAGATCTAACTATGGCCACACCTTC
TRBD1	TRBV5-1	TRBJ2-2	once	CASSSTGGRDTGELFF	TGCGCCAGCAGCTCTACAGGGGGAAGAGACACCGGGGAGCTGTTTTTT
NA	TRBV2	TRBJ1-5	NA	CASSEDRGSQPQHF	TGTGCCAGCAGTGAAGATAGGGGTAGTCAGCCCCAGCATTTT
TRBD1	TRBV5-1	TRBJ2-1	NA	CASSLGDRGSGEQFF	TGCGCCAGCAGCTTAGGAGACAGGGGAAGCGGGGAGCAGTTCTTC
NA	TRBV6-5	TRBJ2-1	NA	CASSYGANYYNEQFF	TGTGCCAGCAGTTACGGAGCGAACTACTACAATGAGCAGTTCTTC
TRBD1	TRBV5-4	TRBJ2-7	few	CASSSRTGRDSYEQYF	TGTGCCAGCAGTTCTAGGACAGGGCGTGACTCCTACGAGCAGTACTTC
TRBD1	TRBV7-3	TRBJ1-1	few	CASSSQGDNTEAFF	TGTGCCAGCAGCTCCCAGGGGGATAACACTGAAGCTTTCTTT
TRBD1	TRBV11-2	TRBJ1-2	NA	CASSSTGQNYGYTF	TGTGCCAGCAGCTCGACGGGACAGAACTATGGCTACACCTTC
NA	TRBV18	TRBJ2-7	NA	CASSPSGFYEQYF	TGTGCCAGCTCACCTTCGGGGTTCTACGAGCAGTACTTC
TRBD2	TRBV6-4	TRBJ2-1	NA	CASSRLAGDYNEQFF	TGTGCCAGCAGTAGACTAGCGGGGGACTACAATGAGCAGTTCTTC
NA	TRBV5-1	TRBJ2-7	NA	CASSFDSLSYEQYF	TGCGCCAGCAGCTTTGACAGCTTGAGCTACGAGCAGTACTTC
TRBD1	TRBV5-5	TRBJ2-2	NA	CASSPTGGLSTGELFF	TGTGCCAGCAGCCCAACAGGGGGATTGAGTACTGGGGAGCTGTTTTTT
TRBD2	TRBV6-4	TRBJ2-3	NA	CASSESGGADTQYF	TGTGCCAGCAGTGAAAGCGGGGGGGCGGATACGCAGTATTTT
TRBD1	TRBV5-1	TRBJ1-2	NA	CASSLETGANYGYTF	TGCGCCAGCAGCTTGGAAACAGGGGCTAACTATGGCTACACCTTC